This T cell receptor (beta chain) was sequenced in a study of early T cells in non-severe SARS-CoV-2 infection. Study-wide findings and caveats: Comparison of clonotypes with VDJdb favored anti-spike CD8 responses while missing private and CD4 specificities.

Attachment of unique molecular identifiers was made to individual cDNA molecules. TCRdb called the 5' RACE reads again in MiXCR, with one record for every CDR3 protein. The table records tens of thousands of distinct CDR3 sequences, under 15% of them present only once. The V end lost 4 bases, the J end lost 7 bases, and 20 bases lay between the germline ends. The V gene's germline CDR1 is KGHDR and CDR2 SFDVKD. The CDR3 consists of 16 residues. Remarks on this clonotype: The antigen remains unidentified.

The sample was whole blood. This receptor was obtained from an adult who was a healthcare worker with PCR-confirmed SARS-CoV-2 infection or an uninfected control (not recorded which). The chain has TRBV24-1 and TRBJ2-3, with D unresolved. The CDR3 DNA is TGTGCCACCAGTGACCTGCCCCCGACGACGAGGAATACGCAGTATTTT. Translated, it gives CATSDLPPTTRNTQYF.